This T cell receptor beta chain is drawn from a study of T cell repertoires in cytomegalovirus infection (dated by TCRdb to between 2018 and 2020). Study-wide context: Peptide stimulations targeted recently identified HLA-C-restricted CMV epitopes, whose presentation resists viral immunomodulation, together with well-studied HLA-B-restricted epitopes. Donor HLA type was relevant to the analysis, because carriage of CMV infection together with the matching HLA type was indicated by public TCR beta signatures.

Cut back by 2 bases and 4 bases, the V and J ends lie 17 bases apart. The germline V gene supplies CDR1 SGHTA and CDR2 FQGTGA. From the cysteine through the phenylalanine, the CDR3 covers 16 amino acids. The kept DNA is CDR3 alone, 48 bases in frame from the first base. What the treatment or condition label conveys for this sample: in vitro stimulation with specific CMV peptide epitopes to enrich CMV-specific T cells. Overall results and qualifications from the work: Carriers of CMV infection plus the relevant HLA type were discriminated by the cumulative frequency of public TCR beta family members in the study cohort and in an independent 352-donor cohort. The ex vivo response was dominated by HLA-C-restricted CMV-specific TCR beta clonotypes, which also provided the single most frequent clonotype in two of eight donors.

A note on this clonotype: It lacks a known antigen. Base qualities were left out, and no much larger clone turns up one base away.

Sequencing was carried out with an Illumina HiSeq 1500. The public reads were run again by TCRdb, first through fastp at Q25 and then through MiXCR, and only productive beta chains were kept. Each entry merges the rows of one CDR3 protein and shows their most common DNA and genes. In all, the sample holds some 320,000 distinct CDR3 sequences, and 29% of those were seen once. The ten largest make up about 19% of the sample. Sequencing was performed on cultured PBMCs, taken from culture after CMV antigen stimulation. The TCR originated in a human donor in good health (CMV status not recorded). Some clones in this sample may be carry-over from other donors' samples. This chain joins TRBV7-3 to TRBJ1-2, with the D gene not clear enough to name. This receptor carries the CDR3 CASSLVDLGVSYGYTF. The nucleotide sequence is TGTGCCAGCAGCTTAGTGGATCTGGGCGTCTCCTATGGCTACACCTTC.